The entry that follows covers one TCR beta chain sequence. As yet, its antigen is unknown. Primers: 60 Vbeta forward and 13 Jbeta reverse. Measured with immunoSEQ multiplex PCR; TCRdb has only the in-frame clones, and not every one. The repertoire holds approximately 160,000 clones, with around 75% as singletons. The sample belongs to a study of cytomegalovirus exposure and HLA in healthy donors. Germline V gene sequence: CDR1 SEHNR, CDR2 FQNEAQ (reference sequence). V was clipped by 1 base and J by 4 bases, with 10 bases between them. CDR3 length equals 14 residues. The study, taken as a whole, reports: Using the classifier, cytomegalovirus status was reportedly diagnosed with high specificity and sensitivity. TRBV6-2, TRBV6-3 and other indistinguishable V segments were excluded. Previously analyzed data showed that most TCR beta V segments were productive at a frequency of about 87% or about 30%.

Material for sequencing was PBMCs. The chain is built from TRBV7-9 and TRBJ1-1; D is ambiguous. This receptor was taken from a male donor in good health and CMV-seronegative. The CDR3 spells CASSLGVWFTEAFF. As DNA, the CDR3 is TGTGCCAGCAGCTTAGGAGTGTGGTTCACTGAAGCTTTCTTT.